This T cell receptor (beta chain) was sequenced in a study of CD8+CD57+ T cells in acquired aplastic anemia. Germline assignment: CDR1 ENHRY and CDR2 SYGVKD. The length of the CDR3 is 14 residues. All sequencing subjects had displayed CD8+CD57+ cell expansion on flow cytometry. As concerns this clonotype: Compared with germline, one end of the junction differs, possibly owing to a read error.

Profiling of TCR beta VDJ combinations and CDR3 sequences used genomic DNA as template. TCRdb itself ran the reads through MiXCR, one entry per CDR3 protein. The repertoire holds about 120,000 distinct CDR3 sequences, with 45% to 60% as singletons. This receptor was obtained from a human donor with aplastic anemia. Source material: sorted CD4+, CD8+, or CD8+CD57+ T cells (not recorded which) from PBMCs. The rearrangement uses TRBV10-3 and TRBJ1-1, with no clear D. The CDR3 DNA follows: TGTGCCATCAGTGATAATAGGGAAAGAACTGATGCTTTCTTT. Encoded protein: CAISDNRERTDAFF.